Listed below are T cell receptor beta chains from one sample, sequenced in a study of shared clonotypes between healthy human individuals. Libraries were prepared by immunoSEQ multiplex PCR; TCRdb keeps only in-frame clonotypes and omits some of them. The table records about 2 million clones, 85% to 95% of them present only once. The sequenced sample was naive CD4+ T cells sorted from blood. The receptor set was obtained from a young man in good health. CDR3s include the opening cysteine and the closing phenylalanine or tryptophan. Fields, in order: D gene, V gene, J gene, clone size, CDR3 DNA, CDR3 protein. A D gene is named only where the DNA matches it firmly. For some rows the clone size is stated as once, few or many, or as a class when expanded; others skip it.

>.|TRBV5-1|TRBJ2-7|.
TGCGCCAGCAGCTCCTCCTTCTCCTACGAGCAGTACTTC
CASSSSFSYEQYF
>TRBD2|TRBV27|TRBJ2-5|.
TGTGCCAGCAGTTCAAGAGCGGGGGGACCAGAGACCCAGTACTTC
CASSSRAGGPETQYF
>TRBD1|TRBV7-8|TRBJ1-4|.
TGTGCCAGCAGCTTTCCCCCGGGACAGGGGACAACTAATGAAAAACTGTTTTTT
CASSFPPGQGTTNEKLFF
>.|TRBV7-8|TRBJ1-4|.
TGTGCCAGCAGCTTCAGCGTACAGGGCTCGGGGAGTGAAAAACTGTTTTTT
CASSFSVQGSGSEKLFF
>.|TRBV6-5|TRBJ1-5|once
TGTGCCAGCAGTTACGAGCGTAATCAGCCCCAGCATTTT
CASSYERNQPQHF
>.|TRBV7-9|TRBJ2-7|.
TGTGCCAGCAGCTTAGTTCCAGGGTTCAACGAGCAGTACTTC
CASSLVPGFNEQYF
>.|TRBV28|TRBJ1-2|once
TGTGCCAGCAGTTCCCCAGGGGTTGGCTACACCTTC
CASSSPGVGYTF
>TRBD2|TRBV5-1|TRBJ2-7|.
TGCGCCAGCAGTAGCACTAGCGCGAGCTCCTACGAGCAGTACTTC
CASSSTSASSYEQYF
>.|TRBV5-6|TRBJ1-1|.
TGTGCCAGCAGCTTGGGCCGCCGCTACACTGAAGCTTTCTTT
CASSLGRRYTEAFF
>.|TRBV7-2|TRBJ1-2|.
TGTGCCAGCAGAAAACAGGAAGGCCGCGGCTACACCTTC
CASRKQEGRGYTF
>TRBD1|TRBV29-1|TRBJ1-2|.
TGCAGCGTCCCACAGGGGGGAAGCGGCTACACCTTC
CSVPQGGSGYTF
>TRBD1|TRBV2|TRBJ2-5|.
TGTGCCAGCACTGACGCACAGGGGGGATTTGGAGAGACCCAGTACTTC
CASTDAQGGFGETQYF
>.|TRBV6-6|TRBJ2-3|.
TGTGCCAGCAGTTACTCATTAGCGGAGTCCCAAGATACGCAGTATTTT
CASSYSLAESQDTQYF
>.|TRBV2|TRBJ2-2|.
TGTGCCAGCAAGGTCAGAACGAACACCGGGGAGCTGTTTTTT
CASKVRTNTGELFF
>TRBD1|TRBV6-5|TRBJ1-2|.
TGTGCCACCAGACAGGGGGTAACTAACTATGGCTACACCTTC
CATRQGVTNYGYTF
>.|TRBV9|TRBJ2-1|once
TGTGCCAGCAGCGTAGCTACGCTAGCCCAGGAGCAGTTCTTC
CASSVATLAQEQFF
>.|TRBV6-5|TRBJ1-6|.
TGTGCCAGCCTGGCCAGGCCCTATAATTCACCCCTCCACTTT
CASLARPYNSPLHF
>.|TRBV5-4|TRBJ2-7|.
TGTGCCAGCAGCTTAAAGGGAGGAAGCTACGAGCAGTACTTC
CASSLKGGSYEQYF
>.|TRBV13|TRBJ2-7|.
TGTGCCAGCAGCTTATCCCCACCCACCTACGAGCAGTACTTC
CASSLSPPTYEQYF
>TRBD1|TRBV5-1|TRBJ2-5|.
TGCGCCAGCAGCCTCCGGGACAGGGAAGAGACCCAGTACTTC
CASSLRDREETQYF
>TRBD2|TRBV11-3|TRBJ2-1|.
TGTGCCAGCAGCCCGCGGGGACTAGCGGCCTACAATGAGCAGTTCTTC
CASSPRGLAAYNEQFF
>TRBD1|TRBV5-6|TRBJ2-5|.
TGTGCCAGCAGCTTGATTCCGACAGGGGTGGGAGAGACCCAGTACTTC
CASSLIPTGVGETQYF
>.|TRBV6-6|TRBJ1-2|.
TGTGCCAGCAGTTACTCGACTGTCGGTATCTATGGCTACACCTTC
CASSYSTVGIYGYTF
>TRBD1|TRBV29-1|TRBJ1-2|.
TGCAGCGGAAGAACAGGGGACTATGGCTACACCTTC
CSGRTGDYGYTF
>.|TRBV6-1|TRBJ1-5|.
TGTGCCAGCAGTGAAGCCGTTGGACAGAATCAGCCCCAGCATTTT
CASSEAVGQNQPQHF
>.|TRBV7-2|TRBJ1-6|once
TGTGCCAGCAGCTTAGCCGGGAACAGCACACCCCTCCACTTT
CASSLAGNSTPLHF
>TRBD1|TRBV12-5|TRBJ2-3|once
TGTGCTAGTGGTTTGGGACAAGGGACAGGGAAGAGGGTGCGAACAGATACGCAGTATTTT
CASGLGQGTGKRVRTDTQYF
>.|TRBV2|TRBJ2-1|.
TGTGCCAGCAGTTTAACCGCCGACAGGGAGCAGTTCTTC
CASSLTADREQFF
>TRBD1|TRBV10-1|TRBJ1-1|.
TGCGCCAGCAGTCGGACAGGGATGGGCACTGAAGCTTTCTTT
CASSRTGMGTEAFF
>.|TRBV5-1|TRBJ2-5|.
TGCGCCAGCAGTTATCAAGAGACCCAGTACTTC
CASSYQETQYF
>.|TRBV12-5|TRBJ1-1|.
TGTGCTAGTGGTGAGAAGAACACTGAAGCTTTCTTT
CASGEKNTEAFF
>.|TRBV29-1|TRBJ2-1|few
TGCAGCGTGGGAAACAATGAGCAGTTCTTC
CSVGNNEQFF
>TRBD1|TRBV5-1|TRBJ2-1|.
TGCGCCAGCAGCGTGGGACAGGGTATCGATGAGCAGTTCTTC
CASSVGQGIDEQFF
>.|TRBV19|TRBJ2-5|.
TGTGCCAGTAGTATGGCGATCGGGGGCCTGGGAGAGACCCAGTACTTC
CASSMAIGGLGETQYF
>.|TRBV5-6|TRBJ1-3|.
TGTGCCAGCACCTTGGGTCCGAACTCTGGAAACACCATATATTTT
CASTLGPNSGNTIYF
>.|TRBV5-4|TRBJ2-1|.
TGTGCCAGCAGCTTGATCGGGGGAAGCTCCTACAATGAGCAGTTCTTC
CASSLIGGSSYNEQFF
>.|TRBV30|TRBJ1-2|once
TGTGCCTGGAGTGTGAACAGTCGGGCCTATGGCTACACCTTC
CAWSVNSRAYGYTF
>.|TRBV7-8|TRBJ1-1|.
TGTGCCAGCAGCTTCCTCAGGGTAGGAACTGAAGCTTTCTTT
CASSFLRVGTEAFF
>.|TRBV29-1|TRBJ2-2|.
TGCAGCGTAGGACCCGACGGCGCCGGGGAGCTGTTTTTT
CSVGPDGAGELFF
>TRBD2|TRBV7-7|TRBJ2-1|.
TGTGCTAGCAGCCCCGTGGTAGCGGGGGGTGAGCAGTTCTTC
CASSPVVAGGEQFF
>.|TRBV7-2|TRBJ1-1|.
TGTGCCAGCAGCCGCCGTGGGGGCGAGGAAGCTTTCTTT
CASSRRGGEEAFF
>TRBD2|TRBV29-1|TRBJ2-2|.
TGCAGCGCCCGGACTAGACTTATCACCGGGGAGCTGTTTTTT
CSARTRLITGELFF
>TRBD2|TRBV7-8|TRBJ2-2|.
TGTGCCAGCAGCTTAGAGGTTCTAGCGGGAATAAACACCGGGGAGCTGTTTTTT
CASSLEVLAGINTGELFF
>.|TRBV2|TRBJ2-5|.
TGTGCCAGCAGTGAACAGCCGTACCAAGAGACCCAGTACTTC
CASSEQPYQETQYF
>TRBD2|TRBV4-1|TRBJ2-3|once
TGCGCCAGCAGCCGAAGTATTGAGGGCGGCGGGGGGACAGATACGCAGTATTTT
CASSRSIEGGGGTDTQYF
>.|TRBV5-1|TRBJ2-3|.
TGCGCCAGCAGCTTGAAAGAAACTATTGGGTCCGATACGCAGTATTTT
CASSLKETIGSDTQYF
>.|TRBV29-1|TRBJ2-7|.
TGCAGCGTTGATCGTTGGGGCGCTTTC
CSVDRWGAF
>.|TRBV6-5|TRBJ1-1|.
TGTGCCAGCAGCAGACTTAGGGTTACTGAAGCTTTCTTT
CASSRLRVTEAFF
>.|TRBV7-8|TRBJ2-3|.
TGTGCCAGCAGCCATACCCTGGGAGATACGCAGTATTTT
CASSHTLGDTQYF
>.|TRBV6-1|TRBJ1-6|.
TGTGCCAGCAGTGAATTTGAGGGGGGATCACCCCTCCACTTT
CASSEFEGGSPLHF
>.|TRBV5-1|TRBJ2-7|.
TGCGCCAGCAGCTTGGAGGGCAGGGTATACGAGCAGTACTTC
CASSLEGRVYEQYF
>.|TRBV7-2|TRBJ2-1|.
TGTGCCAGCAGCTTAGCACCTAATAAGGCCAATGAGCAGTTCTTC
CASSLAPNKANEQFF
>TRBD1|TRBV6-6|TRBJ2-6|.
TGTGCCAGCAGCAGGACAGGGTTCGGGGCCAACGTCCTGACTTTC
CASSRTGFGANVLTF
>.|TRBV7-2|TRBJ2-1|.
TGTGCCAGCAGCTTAGGACTAGTCTCCGCCGATGAGCAGTTCTTC
CASSLGLVSADEQFF
>.|TRBV2|TRBJ1-1|once
TGTGCCAGCAGTATCCAGGAGAACACTGAAGCTTTCTTT
CASSIQENTEAFF